These 27 T cell receptor beta chains were sequenced from one sample in a study of shared clonotypes between healthy human individuals. The assay was immunoSEQ multiplex PCR, and TCRdb's table has in-frame clones only and misses some. Of some 1,600,000 clones listed, roughly 98% are singletons. The sequenced sample was naive CD4+ T cells sorted from blood. Documented subset: CD45RA+ positively selected. Receptors were obtained from a man younger than 40 in good health.

The chain employs TRBV9 and TRBJ1-1, with D perhaps matching TRBD1 (5 bases). This CDR3 contains 15 residues. CDR1 SGDLS and CDR2 YYNGEE come from the germline V gene. V was shortened by 4 bases and J by 3 bases, with 16 bases between the two germline ends. CDR3 region: CASSKGMLVDTEAFF. CDR3 nucleotides: TGTGCCAGCAGCAAGGGGATGCTGGTCGACACTGAAGCTTTCTTT.

The rearrangement uses TRBV29-1 and TRBJ2-1; D not certain. V lost 4 bases to trimming and J lost 9 bases, with 7 bases between them. In germline, CDR1 is SQVTM, CDR2 ANQGSEA. This CDR3 is 10 amino acids long. For the CDR3, the DNA is TGCAGCGTTGGGGCGGTTGAGCAGTTCTTC. The encoded protein is CSVGAVEQFF.

J is TRBJ2-3 and V is TRBV29-1; D not certain. The V and J ends lost 2 bases and 3 bases respectively, with 18 bases between them. Germline V gene data show CDR1 as SQVTM and CDR2 as ANQGSEA. CDR3 length: 16 residues. DNA for the CDR3: TGCAGCGTTGAACCTACCCTCCCTTTTCCAACAGATACGCAGTATTTT. This gives the protein CSVEPTLPFPTDTQYF.

CDR3 nucleotide sequence: TGTGCCAGCAGCCCCGACATCTACGAGCAGTACTTC. Translating gives CASSPDIYEQYF. The chain links TRBV5-5 to TRBJ2-7; no reliable D call. This CDR3 contains 12 residues. V was clipped by 4 bases and J by 3 bases, with 8 bases between them. Germline V lookup: CDR1 SGHKS, CDR2 YYEKEE (reference sequence).

The chain couples TRBV21-1 to TRBJ1-5. TRBV21-1 is tagged as a pseudogene. The CDR3 spans 10 residues. The CDR3 region has the DNA TGTGGCCCCGGTGATCAGCCCCAGCATTTT. The encoded protein is CGPGDQPQHF.

The chain uses TRBV12-5 and TRBJ2-5; D is unresolved. V was pared by 0 bases and J by 6 bases, with 5 bases between. The CDR3 length is 12 residues. Germline loops: CDR1 LGHNT, CDR2 FRNRAP. In DNA, the CDR3 is TGTGCTAGTGGTTTGGTAGGGAAGACCCAGTACTTC. Encoded protein: CASGLVGKTQYF.

The chain recombines TRBV6-5 with TRBJ2-5; D not certain. CDR3 length: 14 residues. V was shortened by 2 bases and J by 2 bases, with 9 bases between the two germline ends. Germline V gives CDR1 MNHEY, CDR2 SVGAGI. The CDR3 sequence: CASSYGWDQETQYF. CDR3 bases: TGTGCCAGCAGTTACGGGTGGGATCAAGAGACCCAGTACTTC.

The chain uses TRBV5-1 and TRBJ2-1; perhaps TRBD2 as D (6 bases). The CDR3 contains 13 residues. Deletions cut 6 bases from V and 12 bases from J, with 19 bases between. Germline V gives CDR1 SGHRS, CDR2 YFSETQ. CDR3 bases: TGCGCCAGCACCCGGGACTCCCTCGACGGGCAGTTCTTC. It encodes CASTRDSLDGQFF.

This clone is a singleton in its sample. J is TRBJ2-7 and V is TRBV18; TRBD2 matches 11 bases. Germline CDR1 KGHSH, CDR2 LQKENI. The CDR3 runs to 16 residues. With 4 bases clipped from V and 1 base from J, the junction kept 6 bases outside the gene matches. This chain's CDR3 is CASSLGLADNSYEQYF. CDR3 sequence (DNA): TGTGCCAGCTCACTGGGACTAGCGGATAATTCCTACGAGCAGTACTTC.

The V and J genes are TRBV7-3 and TRBJ2-3; either TRBD1 or TRBD2 may supply D (5 bases each). V was cut by 5 bases and J by 1 base, with 28 bases left in between. This CDR3 contains 20 residues. Germline CDR1 SGHTA, CDR2 FQGTGA. The CDR3 DNA sequence: TGTGCCAGCAGCCACCCAAGGGGAGTCGGCTCCCTTTCGGGCACAGATACGCAGTATTTT. Protein sequence: CASSHPRGVGSLSGTDTQYF.

The chain employs TRBV5-5 and TRBJ2-7, with TRBD1 matching 8 bases. Germline CDR1 reads SGHKS; CDR2 reads YYEKEE (reference sequence). V shed 2 bases, J shed 4 bases, and the junction held 11 bases outside the gene matches. The CDR3 covers 16 residues. CDR3 in amino acids: CASSFPGGSSMYEQYF. CDR3 sequence (DNA): TGTGCCAGCAGCTTTCCAGGGGGCTCTAGTATGTACGAGCAGTACTTC.

The chain links TRBV28 to TRBJ1-2; no reliable D call. The V end was cut by 6 bases, the J end by 0 bases, with 11 bases between. CDR1 and CDR2 (germline): MDHEN, SYDVKM. The CDR3 loop spans 14 amino acids. The CDR3 region has the DNA TGTGCCAGCAGCCCCGTCGGCCCTAACTATGGCTACACCTTC. Residues: CASSPVGPNYGYTF.

CDR3 nucleotides: TGTGCCAGCAGCCAGGGGCTAAGCTCCTACAATGAGCAGTTCTTC. It specifies CASSQGLSSYNEQFF. The V and J genes are TRBV9 and TRBJ2-1, with TRBD1 as a possible D gene (6 bases). In germline, CDR1 is SGDLS, CDR2 YYNGEE. V was cut by 4 bases and J by 0 bases, with 11 bases left in between. This CDR3 has 15 residues.

The chain recombines TRBV27 with TRBJ1-2; D remains unclear. In germline, CDR1 is MNHEY, CDR2 SMNVEV (reference sequence). This CDR3 contains 13 residues. With 2 bases removed from V and 14 bases from J, the gap between germline ends came to 18 bases. The CDR3 nucleotides are TGTGCCAGCAGTTTAGATTCCGCCGGCCTCCTAACCTTC. Amino acids: CASSLDSAGLLTF.

The chain carries TRBV29-1 and TRBJ1-2; 7 positions agree with TRBD1. After removal of 4 bases from V and 5 bases from J, the junction contained 13 bases not matched to a gene. Germline CDR1 is SQVTM and CDR2 is ANQGSEA. CDR3 length: 15 residues. In nucleotides, the CDR3 is TGCAGCGTTGGGACCAGGGGGGGACGCCCTTATGGCTACACCTTC. Translated, it gives CSVGTRGGRPYGYTF.

The genes are TRBV29-1 and TRBJ1-1; 9 positions match TRBD1. Germline V lookup: CDR1 SQVTM, CDR2 ANQGSEA. V trimming: 7 bases; J trimming: 4 bases; junction bases outside the gene matches: 10. The CDR3 is 14 amino acids. CDR3 in amino acids: CSARGGQGFTEAFF. CDR3 DNA: TGCAGCGCCCGAGGGGGACAGGGTTTCACTGAAGCTTTCTTT.

The chain joins TRBV19 to TRBJ2-7, with TRBD2 matching over 11 bases. The CDR3 contains 15 residues. Trimming cost V 8 bases and J 0 bases; bases outside gene matches: 6. Germline loops: CDR1 LNHDA, CDR2 SQIVND (reference sequence). The chain's CDR3 is CASSPLAGGSYEQYF. CDR3 sequence (DNA): TGTGCCAGTTCCCCTCTAGCGGGAGGCTCCTACGAGCAGTACTTC.

This clone has just one count. The chain employs TRBV5-1 and TRBJ1-4; D not resolved. This CDR3 is 14 amino acids long. Per germline, CDR1 SGHRS and CDR2 YFSETQ. Trimming removed 4 bases from V and 7 bases from J, with 14 bases in between. This CDR3 reads CASSGSGYGEKLFF. CDR3 DNA: TGCGCCAGCAGCGGCTCCGGGTATGGTGAAAAACTGTTTTTT.

To note about this clone: In the same sample, other DNA sequences code for this CDR3. The chain uses TRBV20-1 and TRBJ2-7; no firm D call. The germline V gene encodes CDR1 DFQATT and CDR2 SNEGSKA (reference sequence). This CDR3 is built from 10 residues. The V end lost 5 bases, the J end lost 1 base, and 3 bases lay between the germline ends. The CDR3 nucleotides are TGCAGTGCTCTATCCTACGAGCAGTACTTC. This translates into CSALSYEQYF.

The chain joins TRBV18 to TRBJ2-2, with 7 bases matching TRBD2. The length of the CDR3 is 17 residues. Looked up from germline, CDR1 is KGHSH and CDR2 is LQKENI. V dropped 4 bases and J dropped 0; count of bases not matched to a gene: 8. CDR3 residues: CASSQQGLEANTGELFF. CDR3 bases: TGTGCCAGCTCACAACAAGGACTAGAAGCGAACACCGGGGAGCTGTTTTTT.

This sequence joins TRBV14 and TRBJ2-3; maybe TRBD2 (6 bases). Trimming left V 3 bases short and J 1 base short, with 17 bases between. CDR3 length equals 17 residues. The V gene's germline CDR1 is SGHDN and CDR2 FVKESK. The DNA for the CDR3 is TGTGCCAGCAGCCATCGCGGGGCCCTCCGGGGCACAGATACGCAGTATTTT. It codes for CASSHRGALRGTDTQYF.

The V and J genes are TRBV18 and TRBJ2-1; TRBD2 matches at 11 bases. V trimming: 3 bases; J trimming: 7 bases; junction bases outside the gene matches: 8. CDR3 size: 16 residues. Germline lookup yields CDR1 KGHSH and CDR2 LQKENI. CDR3 in DNA: TGTGCCAGCTCACCCCGACTAGCGGGATCGGCTAATGAGCAGTTCTTC. Residues: CASSPRLAGSANEQFF.

The chain joins TRBV9 to TRBJ2-7, with D possibly TRBD1 on 6 matching bases. V lost 4 bases and J 4 bases, leaving 18 bases between the germline ends. CDR1 and CDR2 (germline): SGDLS, YYNGEE. This CDR3 has 15 residues. Written as DNA, the CDR3 is TGTGCCAGCAGCCCCCATGCAGGGGTAGGGTACGAGCAGTACTTC. This codes for CASSPHAGVGYEQYF.

The rearrangement links TRBV5-1 to TRBJ1-2, with 7 nucleotides matching TRBD1. Trimming cost V 4 bases and J 8 bases; bases outside gene matches: 5. From germline, CDR1 is SGHRS and CDR2 YFSETQ. The CDR3 is 12 residues long. CDR3 nucleotides: TGCGCCAGCAGCCGGGACAGCGAAGGCTACACCTTC. It yields the protein CASSRDSEGYTF.

The chain employs TRBV27 and TRBJ2-6; no clear D gene. V was trimmed by 6 bases and J by 3 bases, leaving 18 bases between them. Germline-derived CDR1 and CDR2 are MNHEY and SMNVEV (reference sequence). This CDR3 contains 17 residues. The DNA for the CDR3 is TGTGCCAGCAGAAACAGTTACCCAGTAGGTGGGGCCAACGTCCTGACTTTC. Protein: CASRNSYPVGGANVLTF.

V and J are TRBV28 and TRBJ1-1; the match to TRBD1 covers 8 bases. The CDR3 runs to 14 residues. Looked up from germline, CDR1 is MDHEN and CDR2 is SYDVKM. V was pared by 4 bases and J by 5 bases, with 6 bases of the junction left unmatched. Here the CDR3 DNA reads TGTGCCAGCAGTTCGACAGGGGCCAGGACTGAAGCTTTCTTT. Its protein is CASSSTGARTEAFF.

The chain combines TRBV28 with TRBJ2-2; 8 nucleotides match TRBD1. The germline CDR1 and CDR2 sequences are MDHEN and SYDVKM. CDR3 length: 23 amino acids. V lost 0 bases to trimming and J lost 0 bases; unmatched junction nucleotides: 21. The CDR3 sequence is CASSLWPGGSNPNPQTNTGELFF. Written as DNA, the CDR3 is TGTGCCAGCAGTTTATGGCCAGGGGGCTCGAACCCGAACCCCCAGACGAACACCGGGGAGCTGTTTTTT.